This T cell receptor beta chain was identified in a study of T cells in Graves' hyperthyroidism and ophthalmopathy. Study findings and constraints: Most thyroid clonotypes expanded above 0.001 were also detected in blood. Patients with ophthalmopathy were separated from those with stable hyperthyroidism by a 13 V-J model.

Authors of the study amplified TCR beta CDR3 regions from RNA transcripts. The HTBI set primed first-round TCR CDR3 RT-PCR. TCRdb reprocessed the multiplex PCR reads with MiXCR, giving one entry per CDR3 protein. Here the sample spans around 760,000 distinct CDR3 sequences, about a third being singletons. Trimming took off 8 bases at V and 0 bases at J, with 14 bases between the two ends. This CDR3 contains 15 residues. Worth noting for this clonotype: The target antigen is unknown.

The sequence came from a woman in her thirties or forties with Graves' hyperthyroidism. The V call is TRBV12-3 or TRBV12-4, the J call TRBJ1-3; D remains unclear. Material for sequencing was blood. CDR3 DNA sequence: TGTGCCAGCTCCCAGACTGCTGTCTCTGGAAACACCATATATTTT. Protein product: CASSQTAVSGNTIYF.